A single sample gave rise to the 2 T cell receptor beta chains below, sequenced in a study of cytomegalovirus exposure and HLA in healthy donors. Both 60 Vbeta primers and 13 Jbeta primers went into the PCR. The assay was immunoSEQ multiplex PCR, and TCRdb's table has in-frame clones only and misses some. The sample yields about 120,000 clones, about 80% seen once. The sequencing input was PBMCs. These receptor sequences come from a woman in her forties in good health and CMV-seropositive.

The chain recombines TRBV19 with TRBJ2-5, with 8 bases identical to TRBD1. CDR1 and CDR2 from the germline V gene are LNHDA and SQIVND (reference sequence). This CDR3 contains 16 residues. The V segment lost 8 bases and the J segment 5 bases; nucleotides outside the gene matches: 16. This CDR3 is CASGIAGGSGSETQYF. The DNA of the CDR3 is TGTGCCAGTGGCATCGCAGGGGGCTCTGGGTCGGAGACCCAGTACTTC. Full variable domain (remainder filled in from reference TRBV19 and TRBJ2-5): DGGITQSPKYLFRKEGQNVTLSCEQNLNHDAMYWYRQDPGQGLRLIYYSQIVNDFQKGDIAEGYSVSREKKESFPLTVTSAQKNPTAFYLCASGIAGGSGSETQYFGPGTRLLVL.

The V and J genes are TRBV25-1 and TRBJ2-1; maybe TRBD2 (5 bases). V was trimmed by 2 bases and J by 0 bases, leaving 5 bases between them. CDR3 length: 14 residues. Looked up from germline, CDR1 is MGHDK and CDR2 is SYGVNS. The CDR3 here is CASSEGSSYNEQFF. The CDR3 nucleotides are TGTGCCAGCAGTGAAGGGAGCTCCTACAATGAGCAGTTCTTC. Supplemented by reference TRBV25-1 and TRBJ2-1, the full variable domain reads EADIYQTPRYLVIGTGKKITLECSQTMGHDKMYWYQQDPGMELHLIHYSYGVNSTEKGDLSSESTVSRIRTEHFPLTLESARPSHTSQYLCASSEGSSYNEQFFGPGTRLTVL.